A selection of T cell receptor beta chains follows, all from one sample in a study of T cell repertoires in aging, cancer and after chemotherapy. TCRdb analysed the multiplex PCR reads with MiXCR anew, one entry per CDR3 protein. The table shows around 1,200 distinct CDR3 sequences, with 25% to 30% occurring only once. Sequenced: blood. The receptors were gathered from a human donor with a blood cancer. Each CDR3 is given with its conserved first and last residue. Fields, in order: V gene, J gene, clone size, D gene, CDR3 protein, CDR3 DNA. The D gene is left open where the match is weak. Clone size is shown for a subset of rows, as once, few, many or a class of expanded clone.

TRBV29-1	TRBJ2-3	-	-	CSAKEGGSTDTKYF	TGCAGCGCCAAAGAGGGGGGAAGCACAGATACGAAGTATTTT
TRBV24-1	TRBJ2-3	large	-	CATSDFGGTDTDTQYF	TGTGCCACCAGTGATTTCGGAGGGACTGACACAGATACGCAGTATTTT
TRBV4-3	TRBJ2-7	medium-sized	-	CASSQDGLGEQYF	TGCGCCAGCAGCCAAGATGGCCTCGGAGAGCAGTACTTC
TRBV6-6	TRBJ2-1	large	-	CASSYSDRFQFF	TGTGCCAGCAGTTACTCTGACAGGTTCCAGTTCTTC
TRBV4-2	TRBJ1-2	-	-	CASSQGTEFNYGYTF	TGTGCCAGCAGCCAAGGGACGGAATTTAACTATGGCTACACCTTC
TRBV19	TRBJ1-1	-	-	CASSRGIAEAFF	TGTGCCAGTAGTAGGGGTATCGCTGAAGCTTTCTTT
TRBV5-1	TRBJ2-7	medium-sized	TRBD1	CASSSSTGGVYEQYF	TGCGCCAGCAGCTCTTCGACAGGGGGCGTATACGAGCAGTACTTC
TRBV12-3/TRBV12-4	TRBJ1-3	medium-sized	-	CASSLRRIENTIYF	TGTGCCAGCAGCCTACGTAGGATCGAAAACACCATATATTTT
TRBV28	TRBJ2-1	medium-sized	TRBD2	CASSRAGLASYNEQFF	TGTGCCAGCAGCCGCGCGGGACTAGCGTCCTACAATGAGCAGTTCTTC
TRBV19	TRBJ2-2	large	TRBD1	CASKGQMGTGELFF	TGTGCCAGTAAGGGACAGATGGGCACCGGGGAGCTGTTTTTT
TRBV6-5	TRBJ2-1	large	TRBD2	CASSRLAGGDNEQFF	TGTGCCAGCAGTAGACTAGCGGGGGGGGACAATGAGCAGTTCTTC
TRBV30	TRBJ2-7	-	-	CAWKGAGGEQYF	TGTGCCTGGAAGGGGGCGGGGGGCGAGCAGTACTTC
TRBV11-3	TRBJ1-6	-	-	CASSLEGNSPLHF	TGTGCCAGCAGCTTAGAAGGCAATTCACCCCTCCACTTT
TRBV6-5	TRBJ2-7	few	TRBD2	CAGGGVYEQYF	TGTGCCGGGGGGGGGGTCTACGAGCAGTACTTC
TRBV5-5	TRBJ2-7	large	-	CASSLAGSTSSYEQYF	TGTGCCAGCAGCTTGGCGGGGTCGACTAGCTCCTACGAGCAGTACTTC
TRBV5-4	TRBJ2-7	medium-sized	TRBD1	CASSRPRRTGSYEQYF	TGTGCCAGCAGCCGACCTAGACGGACAGGGTCCTACGAGCAGTACTTC
TRBV6-2/TRBV6-3	TRBJ1-1	medium-sized	TRBD1	CASSLPQGRNTEAFF	TGTGCCAGCAGCTTACCACAGGGGAGGAACACTGAAGCTTTCTTT
TRBV15	TRBJ2-7	large	-	CATSSGRGYEQYF	TGTGCCACCAGCAGTGGCCGGGGCTACGAGCAGTACTTC
TRBV6-5	TRBJ2-7	-	TRBD1	CASSRTGTGSLYEQYF	TGTGCCAGCAGCAGAACCGGGACAGGGAGTCTCTACGAGCAGTACTTC
TRBV4-3	TRBJ1-3	-	-	CASSQDLGTSDTIYF	TGCGCCAGCAGCCAAGATCTGGGGACATCGGACACCATATATTTT
TRBV12-3/TRBV12-4	TRBJ1-2	medium-sized	-	CASSFEDRRHYTF	TGTGCCAGCAGTTTCGAGGACAGAAGGCACTACACCTTC
TRBV4-3	TRBJ2-3	medium-sized	-	CASSRFRGAELRTDTQYF	TGCGCCAGCAGCCGCTTCCGGGGGGCAGAGCTAAGGACAGATACGCAGTATTTT
TRBV20-1	TRBJ2-1	medium-sized	TRBD2	CSARVAGPYNEQFF	TGCAGTGCTAGGGTAGCGGGACCCTACAATGAGCAGTTCTTC
TRBV19	TRBJ2-1	large	TRBD2	CASNPGLAGGGEQFF	TGTGCCAGTAATCCGGGACTAGCGGGAGGAGGAGAGCAGTTCTTC
TRBV24-1	TRBJ2-1	medium-sized	TRBD1	CATSPPGQGGYNEQFF	TGTGCCACCAGCCCACCCGGACAGGGTGGCTACAATGAGCAGTTCTTC
TRBV5-8	TRBJ2-1	few	TRBD2	CASSPFRTSGKQFF	TGTGCCAGCAGCCCGTTCCGGACTAGCGGGAAGCAGTTCTTC
TRBV30	TRBJ1-1	medium-sized	-	CAWRGGENTEAFF	TGTGCCTGGAGGGGGGGAGAGAACACTGAAGCTTTCTTT
TRBV6-5	TRBJ2-1	large	TRBD2	CASSRLAGGGNEQFF	TGTGCCAGCAGTAGGCTAGCGGGGGGGGGGAATGAGCAGTTCTTC
TRBV19	TRBJ2-7	medium-sized	TRBD2	CASSEGIAGGPWNEQYF	TGTGCCAGTAGTGAGGGGATAGCGGGAGGGCCGTGGAACGAGCAGTACTTC
TRBV5-5	TRBJ1-1	medium-sized	-	CASSFEGVTEAFF	TGTGCCAGCAGCTTCGAGGGGGTCACTGAAGCTTTCTTT
TRBV6-2/TRBV6-3	TRBJ2-7	medium-sized	-	CASRLARGDTYEQYF	TGTGCCAGCAGGCTCGCCCGGGGGGACACCTACGAGCAGTACTTC
TRBV30	TRBJ1-2	large	-	CAWSAGGKYGYTF	TGTGCCTGGAGTGCGGGGGGGAAGTATGGCTACACCTTC
TRBV6-2/TRBV6-3	TRBJ1-3	medium-sized	-	CASSKGQLSGNTIYF	TGTGCCAGCAGTAAAGGACAGCTCTCTGGAAACACCATATATTTT
TRBV20-1	TRBJ2-1	-	-	CSAIGTSQGEQFF	TGCAGTGCCATAGGGACCTCGCAGGGGGAGCAGTTCTTC
TRBV6-5	TRBJ2-1	-	TRBD2	CASSYYGWRGVENEQFF	TGTGCCAGCAGTTACTACGGGTGGCGGGGGGTTGAGAATGAGCAGTTCTTC
TRBV19	TRBJ2-7	-	TRBD2	CASSHPGLAGGDEQYF	TGTGCCAGCAGTCACCCAGGACTAGCGGGGGGGGATGAGCAGTACTTC
TRBV5-5	TRBJ2-7	medium-sized	-	CASTSGGRVDEQYF	TGTGCCAGCACTTCAGGCGGAAGGGTGGACGAGCAGTACTTC
TRBV20-1	TRBJ2-7	-	TRBD2	CSARASSGGSLWYEQYF	TGCAGTGCTAGAGCGAGTAGCGGGGGGTCTTTGTGGTACGAGCAGTACTTC
TRBV25-1	TRBJ1-2	few	-	CASQGGTNIYGYTF	TGTGCCAGCCAAGGTGGGACGAACATCTATGGCTACACCTTC
TRBV19	TRBJ2-7	medium-sized	-	CASSIDRENEQYF	TGTGCCAGTAGTATAGATCGCGAGAACGAGCAGTACTTC
TRBV19	TRBJ2-1	-	TRBD2	CASTNWGGDEQFF	TGTGCCAGTACCAACTGGGGGGGGGATGAGCAGTTCTTC
TRBV4-2	TRBJ2-1	medium-sized	TRBD1	CASSQDIVAGQGYNEQFF	TGTGCCAGCAGCCAAGATATAGTTGCAGGACAGGGATACAATGAGCAGTTCTTC
TRBV20-1	TRBJ2-5	medium-sized	-	CSVPSAGRETQYF	TGCAGTGTCCCGTCCGCGGGTAGAGAGACCCAGTACTTC
TRBV19	TRBJ1-2	large	-	CASSIRDYGYTF	TGTGCCAGTAGTATCAGGGATTATGGCTACACCTTC
TRBV6-1	TRBJ2-2	-	-	CASSGAGFATGELFF	TGTGCCAGCAGTGGGGCAGGCTTCGCCACCGGGGAGCTGTTTTTT
TRBV6-6	TRBJ2-7	medium-sized	TRBD2	CASSYSSWGGYVQYF	TGTGCCAGCAGTTACTCGTCGTGGGGGGGGTACGTGCAGTACTTC
TRBV5-4	TRBJ2-6	-	-	CASSLGASGHYSEANVLSF	TGTGCCAGCAGCTTGGGGGCCAGCGGGCACTACTCTGAGGCCAACGTCCTGTCTTTC
TRBV4-2	TRBJ1-6	few	TRBD1	CASSQKLRDSYNSPLHF	TGTGCCAGCAGCCAAAAACTCCGGGACAGCTATAATTCACCCCTCCACTTT
TRBV20-1	TRBJ2-7	medium-sized	-	CSARGVDLSYEQYF	TGCAGTGCTAGGGGGGTCGATCTCTCCTACGAGCAGTACTTC
TRBV6-6	TRBJ2-5	-	-	CASATLRRSQETQYF	TGTGCCAGCGCAACGCTGAGGCGCAGCCAAGAGACCCAGTACTTC
TRBV27	TRBJ2-7	medium-sized	TRBD1	CASSSEAAGGYEQYF	TGTGCCAGCAGTTCAGAAGCGGCAGGGGGCTACGAGCAGTACTTC
TRBV14	TRBJ2-3	-	TRBD2	CASSQERHSGDWREETDTQYF	TGTGCCAGCAGCCAAGAGCGCCACAGCGGGGACTGGCGGGAGGAAACAGATACGCAGTATTTT
TRBV7-2	TRBJ2-2	medium-sized	TRBD1	CASSLGPIRQGNTGELFF	TGTGCCAGCAGCTTAGGTCCTATTCGACAGGGTAATACCGGGGAGCTGTTTTTT
TRBV11-2	TRBJ2-2	medium-sized	-	CASSLLRESANTGELFF	TGTGCCAGCAGCTTACTGAGGGAGAGCGCGAACACCGGGGAGCTGTTTTTT